This record concerns one T cell receptor beta chain sequence. The repertoire was sequenced with immunoSEQ multiplex PCR; TCRdb's copy has only in-frame clones and lacks some. The sample yields 85,000 to 95,000 clones, roughly 86% seen once. These data are taken from a study of blood T cell repertoires in COVID-19. The TCR comes from a human donor with acute or convalescent COVID-19. The donor label of this sample is uncertain. Sequenced: peripheral blood.

CDR3 region: CASSPRVHTEAFF. The CDR3 region has the DNA TGTGCCAGCAGCCCCAGGGTGCACACTGAAGCTTTCTTT. The gene calls are TRBV11-2 and TRBJ1-1; tentatively, D is TRBD1 (5 bases). Germline CDR1 SGHAT, CDR2 FQNNGV. The CDR3 loop spans 13 amino acids. Between the trimmed V and J ends, which lost 5 bases and 3 bases, there was a span of 10 bases.